The present entry profiles one TCR beta chain with its context. The target antigen is unknown. This sample stems from a study of cytomegalovirus exposure and HLA in healthy donors. Study observations and caveats: Among the most significant clusters, several appeared linked to common viral pathogens in a later analysis. Presence/absence analyses assumed roughly uniform sequencing depth across donors.

CDR1 is SGHAT, CDR2 FQNNGV, per germline. Trimming stripped 3 bases from V and 0 bases from J, with 9 bases between. The CDR3 has 14 residues. Amplification used 60 Vbeta primers and 13 Jbeta primers. TCRdb keeps only in-frame clones here, not all; method: immunoSEQ multiplex PCR. This table lists 100,000 to 150,000 clones. Donors counted as nominally healthy when sampled, yet unrecorded immune exposures were likely. Sequencing was done on a sample of PBMCs. This chain uses TRBV11-2 with TRBJ2-7; tentatively, D is TRBD2 (5 bases). The clonotype originates from a woman aged 35 to 49 in good health and CMV-seropositive. The CDR3 here is CASSLDLRSYEQYF. CDR3 DNA sequence: TGTGCCAGCAGCTTGGACTTACGCTCCTACGAGCAGTACTTC.